Below are 22 T cell receptor beta chains sequenced from a single sample in a study of cytomegalovirus exposure and HLA in healthy donors. Use of 60 Vbeta and 13 Jbeta primers characterized the PCR. The assay was immunoSEQ multiplex PCR, and TCRdb's table has in-frame clones only and misses some. The sample includes tens of thousands of clones, roughly 85% seen only once; the top ten take approximately 6%. The sample comprised PBMCs. The receptors derive from a female donor in good health and CMV-seronegative.

J is TRBJ2-7 and V is TRBV10-3; tentative D call: TRBD1 (6 bases). The CDR3 has 13 amino acids. Trimming removed 7 bases from V and 2 bases from J, with 12 bases in between. Germline V gives CDR1 ENHRY, CDR2 SYGVKD. In nucleotides, the CDR3 is TGTGCCATCAAAGCAGGGGCCACCTACGAGCAGTACTTC. It codes for CAIKAGATYEQYF.

The CDR3 nucleotides are TGTGCCAGCAGCTTGGGGGGCGGGATGGGCAGCTACGAGCAGTACTTC. It codes for CASSLGGGMGSYEQYF. The rearrangement uses TRBV5-4 and TRBJ2-7, with D perhaps matching TRBD2 (6 bases). The CDR3 is made up of 16 amino acids. CDR1 and CDR2 (germline): SGHNT, YYREEE (reference sequence). V lost 0 bases and J lost 3, with 16 bases in between. The full variable domain, with the rest looked up from reference TRBV5-4 and TRBJ2-7, is ETGVTQSPTHLIKTRGQQVTLRCSSQSGHNTVSWYQQALGQGPQFIFQYYREEENGRGNFPPRFSGLQFPNYSSELNVNALELDDSALYLCASSLGGGMGSYEQYFGPGTRLTVT.

V gene TRBV6-9 combines with J gene TRBJ2-5; TRBD2 matches at 10 bases. Germline loops: CDR1 MNHGY, CDR2 SVAAGI. This CDR3 is 13 amino acids long. The V gene end was trimmed by 10 bases and the J gene end by 3 bases; junction bases not matched to a gene: 5. CDR3 loop: CANTSGKEETQYF. The CDR3, as DNA: TGTGCCAATACTAGCGGGAAGGAAGAGACCCAGTACTTC.

The rearrangement uses TRBV30 and TRBJ2-5, with D possibly TRBD2 on 7 matching bases. The V gene's germline CDR1 is GTSNPN and CDR2 SVGIG (reference sequence). Trimming shortened V by 0 bases and J by 5 bases, and 25 bases separated the two germline ends. The CDR3 loop spans 18 amino acids. The DNA for the CDR3 is TGTGCCTGGAGTGTGCGAGGGATAGGACTAGGGGGAATGGAGACCCAGTACTTC. Translation: CAWSVRGIGLGGMETQYF.

The gene calls are TRBV6-6 and TRBJ1-5; a weak D match, TRBD1 (6 bases). The CDR3 consists of 16 residues. V was trimmed by 5 bases and J by 5 bases, leaving 19 bases between them. The germline CDR1 and CDR2 sequences are MNHNY and SVGAGI (reference sequence). CDR3 DNA sequence: TGTGCCAGCAGTCCCTACCGGGACACTTCCTATCAGCCCCAGCATTTT. Translating it yields CASSPYRDTSYQPQHF.

V is TRBV6-1 and J is TRBJ2-1; no reliable D call. Looked up from germline, CDR1 is MNHNS and CDR2 is SASEGT. The V gene lost 8 bases and the J gene lost 7 bases, with 9 bases spanning the gap. The CDR3 is made up of 11 amino acids. In nucleotides, the CDR3 is TGTGCCAGCTTATCCGGGAATGAGCAGTTCTTC. Protein sequence: CASLSGNEQFF.

The chain joins TRBV7-2 to TRBJ2-7, with 8 bases fitting TRBD1. With V trimmed by 5 bases and J by 0 bases, 3 bases remained unmatched. In germline, CDR1 is SGHTA, CDR2 FQGNSA. CDR3 length equals 14 residues. The CDR3 protein is CASSTTGGSYEQYF. CDR3 in DNA: TGTGCCAGCAGCACCACAGGGGGCTCCTACGAGCAGTACTTC.

J is TRBJ1-1 and V is TRBV18, with D possibly matching TRBD1 (6 bases). CDR1 is KGHSH, CDR2 LQKENI, per germline. The CDR3 runs 15 residues. V dropped 3 bases and J dropped 6 bases, with 17 bases sitting between them. The CDR3 sequence is CASSPSQGPDAEAFF. As DNA, the CDR3 is TGTGCCAGCTCACCCTCACAGGGCCCCGACGCTGAAGCTTTCTTT.

The chain employs TRBV10-1 and TRBJ2-2; a weak D match, TRBD2 (5 bases). Per the germline V gene, CDR1 is WNHNN and CDR2 is SYGVQD (reference sequence). The CDR3 spans 13 residues. V was clipped by 8 bases and J by 3 bases, with 10 bases between them. CDR3 in DNA: TGCGCCAGCCGGCTAGCACACACCGGGGAGCTGTTTTTT. Its translation is CASRLAHTGELFF.

The genes are TRBV2 and TRBJ1-1; the D gene is possibly TRBD1 (6 bases). The germline V gene encodes CDR1 SNHLY and CDR2 FYNNEI. The CDR3 runs 13 residues. Trimming shortened V by 3 bases and J by 5 bases, and 10 bases separated the two germline ends. The DNA for the CDR3 is TGTGCCAGCAGTGATCGCAGGGGTACTGAAGCTTTCTTT. It codes for CASSDRRGTEAFF.

The chain has TRBV19 and TRBJ1-6; no reliable D call. The CDR3 totals 14 residues. V was clipped by 3 bases and J by 6 bases, with 9 bases between them. The germline gives CDR1 LNHDA, CDR2 SQIVND (reference sequence). CDR3 sequence reads: CASSMVGLNSPLHF. In DNA form, the CDR3 reads TGTGCCAGTAGTATGGTGGGCCTTAATTCACCCCTCCACTTT. Complete variable domain (other parts from reference TRBV19 and TRBJ1-6): DGGITQSPKYLFRKEGQNVTLSCEQNLNHDAMYWYRQDPGQGLRLIYYSQIVNDFQKGDIAEGYSVSREKKESFPLTVTSAQKNPTAFYLCASSMVGLNSPLHFGNGTRLTVT.

V and J are TRBV5-4 and TRBJ2-4; 8 bases line up with TRBD2. The junction had 12 bases not matched to a gene; V was cut back by 4 bases and J by 9 bases. Per germline, CDR1 SGHNT and CDR2 YYREEE (reference sequence). The CDR3 totals 15 residues. CDR3 nucleotides: TGTGCCAGCAGCATTGACTTAGCGGGAACAGGCATTCAGTACTTC. Its protein product is CASSIDLAGTGIQYF.

The chain uses TRBV28 and TRBJ2-7; 11 bases fit TRBD2. V lost 5 bases to trimming and J lost 3 bases; unmatched junction nucleotides: 3. This CDR3 contains 14 residues. Per the germline V gene, CDR1 is MDHEN and CDR2 is SYDVKM. CDR3 sequence: CASSGTSGIYEQYF. CDR3 DNA sequence: TGTGCCAGCAGTGGGACTAGCGGAATCTACGAGCAGTACTTC.

The rearrangement links TRBV19 to TRBJ2-5; D not certain. There are 11 residues in the CDR3. The germline V gene encodes CDR1 LNHDA and CDR2 SQIVND (reference sequence). The V and J ends lost 7 bases and 2 bases respectively, with 5 bases between them. In DNA, the CDR3 is TGTGCCAGTACCTCTCAAGAGACCCAGTACTTC. This gives the protein CASTSQETQYF.

This clone was seen a handful of times. The chain uses TRBV6-6 and TRBJ2-7; D is perhaps TRBD2 (6 bases). The ends were cut back, 10 bases at V and 2 bases at J, with 15 bases in the middle. This CDR3 spans 13 amino acids. Germline-derived CDR1 and CDR2 are MNHNY and SVGAGI (reference sequence). CDR3 nucleotides: TGTGCCACCAACCGGGACTCGACCTACGAGCAGTACTTC. It specifies CATNRDSTYEQYF.

This rearrangement joins TRBV5-6 to TRBJ2-1, with TRBD2 matching 8 bases. This CDR3 is 15 amino acids long. V was pared by 2 bases and J by 3 bases, with 4 bases of the junction left unmatched. Germline V gene lookup returns CDR1 SGHDT and CDR2 YYEEEE. CDR3 nucleotide sequence: TGTGCCAGCAGCTTCCCGGGAGGGGTCTACAATGAGCAGTTCTTC. This sequence encodes CASSFPGGVYNEQFF.

V usage is TRBV5-8 and J usage is TRBJ1-2, with TRBD1 as a possible D gene (6 bases). Looked up from germline, CDR1 is SGHTS and CDR2 is YDEGEE. The CDR3 consists of 16 residues. Trimming took 4 bases from V and 4 from J, leaving 20 bases between them. The CDR3 DNA is TGTGCCAGCAGCCCGGGGGGGCAGGGGAGTTTCTATGGCTACACCTTC. It yields the protein CASSPGGQGSFYGYTF.

The V and J genes are TRBV5-4 and TRBJ2-7; 7 bases match TRBD1. The CDR3 spans 17 residues. After removal of 3 bases from V and 2 bases from J, the junction contained 14 bases not matched to a gene. Germline V gives CDR1 SGHNT, CDR2 YYREEE (reference sequence). The chain's CDR3 is CASSSPSPGQSTYEQYF. Written as DNA, the CDR3 is TGTGCCAGCAGCTCTCCTTCGCCGGGACAGAGTACCTACGAGCAGTACTTC.

V is TRBV6-5 and J is TRBJ2-1; tentative D call: TRBD1 (5 bases). CDR1 and CDR2 (germline): MNHEY, SVGAGI. The CDR3 runs 11 residues. V was clipped by 6 bases and J by 8 bases, with 8 bases between them. CDR3 sequence (DNA): TGTGCCAGCAGCCTAGGGGATGAGCAGTTCTTC. Protein: CASSLGDEQFF.

The rearrangement uses TRBV4-2 and TRBJ2-2, with 7 bases lining up with TRBD2. The CDR3 is 14 residues long. Per germline, CDR1 LGHNA and CDR2 YNFKEQ. The junction had 6 bases not matched to a gene; V was cut back by 6 bases and J by 5 bases. The CDR3, as DNA: TGTGCCAGCAGTTTGCGGGAGAGGACCGGGGAGCTGTTTTTT. Protein sequence: CASSLRERTGELFF.

The chain employs TRBV27 and TRBJ1-2, with a tentative D call TRBD1 (6 bases). Germline values: CDR1 MNHEY, CDR2 SMNVEV (reference sequence). Trimming pared 5 bases from V and 2 bases from J, leaving 15 bases between. CDR3 size: 15 residues. For the CDR3, the DNA is TGTGCCAGCAGTCTCTCACAGGGATCGAACTATGGCTACACCTTC. Translated: CASSLSQGSNYGYTF.

The V and J genes are TRBV5-1 and TRBJ1-5; tentatively, D is TRBD1 (5 bases). The CDR3 length is 16 residues. The V end lost 1 base, the J end lost 0 bases, and 11 bases lay between the germline ends. CDR1 and CDR2 (germline): SGHRS, YFSETQ. Written as DNA, the CDR3 is TGCGCCAGCAGCTTGTACGGGGGGGATAGCAATCAGCCCCAGCATTTT. Amino acids: CASSLYGGDSNQPQHF.